This is a list of T cell receptor beta chains from one sample in a study of Ad26.COV2.S vaccination and SARS-CoV-2 variants. The table came from immunoSEQ multiplex PCR; TCRdb's copy has only in-frame clones and leaves some out. The sample shows 500,000 or so clones, roughly 89% of them seen only once. Sequencing used peripheral blood, obtained in a trial of Ad26.COV2.S vaccine versus placebo. The receptors derive from a person between 18 and 65 years old who received the Ad26.COV2.S COVID-19 vaccine or a placebo. Both conserved end residues are part of each CDR3. D genes are given only for firm matches. Rows may omit the clone size; those that give it use once, few, many or a size class.

V	size	J	D	DNA	CDR3
TRBV5-8	NA	TRBJ2-5	NA	TGTGCCAGCAGCTTGGAGATAAGGGTTTTAGGGACCCAGTACTTC	CASSLEIRVLGTQYF
TRBV19	NA	TRBJ1-5	NA	TGTGCCAGTAGTGTGGGGGAGGGGGGAGCCCAGCATTTT	CASSVGEGGAQHF
TRBV6-1	NA	TRBJ2-1	NA	TGTGCCAGCAGTGAATGGGGGAGGAGCTCCTACAATGAGCAGTTCTTC	CASSEWGRSSYNEQFF
TRBV29-1	NA	TRBJ1-1	NA	TGCAGCGTTGATCGCCGGAACACTGAAGCTTTCTTT	CSVDRRNTEAFF
TRBV11-2	NA	TRBJ1-3	NA	TGTGCCAGCAGCTTAGCCCTCAGGGGCAGGCTCGCCCCGAACACCATATATTTT	CASSLALRGRLAPNTIYF
TRBV19	NA	TRBJ1-5	TRBD1	TGTGCCAGTAGTATGATCACAGGGGTTCAGCCCCAGCATTTT	CASSMITGVQPQHF
TRBV6-5	NA	TRBJ2-4	TRBD1	TGTGCCAGCAGTAGAGTAGGGGGCTTCCAAAACATTCAGTACTTC	CASSRVGGFQNIQYF
TRBV5-1	NA	TRBJ2-7	TRBD1	TGCGCCAGCAGCCCCGGGCAGGGGGTCGACGAGCAGTACTTC	CASSPGQGVDEQYF
TRBV5-1	NA	TRBJ1-2	NA	TGCGCCAGCAGCCTGGGACCAAACTATGGCTACACCTTC	CASSLGPNYGYTF
TRBV4-3	NA	TRBJ1-2	NA	TGCGCCAGCAGCCAAGACAGGAACTATGGCTACACCTTC	CASSQDRNYGYTF
TRBV7-3	NA	TRBJ2-5	NA	TGTGCCAGCAGCCTAACAGGGAGTGGAGAGACCCAGTACTTC	CASSLTGSGETQYF
TRBV6-6	NA	TRBJ1-1	NA	TGTGCCAGCAGGCCAATGGGGCTAAGCACTGAAGCTTTCTTT	CASRPMGLSTEAFF
TRBV30	NA	TRBJ2-2	NA	TGTGCCTCGGGACCGATGAACACCGGGGAGCTGTTTTTT	CASGPMNTGELFF
TRBV7-2	NA	TRBJ1-5	TRBD1	TGTGCCAGCAGCCCGAGCCGACAGGGCATGGGGTCTCCCCAGCATTTT	CASSPSRQGMGSPQHF
TRBV19	NA	TRBJ1-1	NA	TGTGCCAGTAGTACCTGGGGACGCGGAGGTACTGAAGCTTTCTTT	CASSTWGRGGTEAFF
TRBV30	few	TRBJ1-6	NA	TGTGCCTGGGACGGACGGCCGCATTCACCCCTCCACTTT	CAWDGRPHSPLHF
TRBV30	NA	TRBJ2-1	NA	TGTGCCTGGAGTTTAGGCCAGAGCTCCTACAATGAGCAGTTCTTC	CAWSLGQSSYNEQFF
TRBV28	once	TRBJ2-7	TRBD1	TGTGCCAGCAGTTTAATCTTAGGGCCTGGGACAGGGGCTTACGAGCAGTACTTC	CASSLILGPGTGAYEQYF
TRBV3-1/TRBV3-2	NA	TRBJ2-1	TRBD2	TGTGCCAGCAGCCAAGGGACTAGCGGTGAGCAGTTCTTC	CASSQGTSGEQFF
TRBV7-3	NA	TRBJ2-7	TRBD1	TGTGCCAGCAGCCCGGGACAGGGGGGGAGCGAGCAGTACTTC	CASSPGQGGSEQYF
TRBV7-9	NA	TRBJ2-1	NA	TGTGCCAGCAGCTTGGATCTCCTCAATGAGCAGTTCTTC	CASSLDLLNEQFF
TRBV5-1	NA	TRBJ2-3	NA	TGCGCCAGCAGCGGCTGGGGGCCGGAAGATACGCAGTATTTT	CASSGWGPEDTQYF
TRBV7-3	NA	TRBJ1-1	TRBD1	TGTGCCAGCAGCTTAAGGTGGGACAGGGGGCCGAACACTGAAGCTTTCTTT	CASSLRWDRGPNTEAFF
TRBV5-1	NA	TRBJ2-1	NA	TGCGCCAGCAGCATTGGACAGAACAATGAGCAGTTCTTC	CASSIGQNNEQFF
TRBV9	NA	TRBJ2-2	NA	TGTGCCAGCAGCGTAGCCCCGGACATCGGCCTCGGGGAGCTGTTTTTT	CASSVAPDIGLGELFF
TRBV28	NA	TRBJ2-1	TRBD1	TGTGCCAGCAGCTGGACCGGGACAGGTTACAATGAGCAGTTCTTC	CASSWTGTGYNEQFF
TRBV7-2	NA	TRBJ2-7	NA	TGTGCCAGCAGCTTAAACCCTGGACCAACCTACGAGCAGTACTTC	CASSLNPGPTYEQYF
TRBV19	once	TRBJ2-7	NA	TGTGCCAGTAGCCATAGGGGGGAGGTCCCCTACGAGCAGTACTTC	CASSHRGEVPYEQYF
TRBV4-2	NA	TRBJ2-6	NA	TGTGCCAGCAGCCAAGGTGGCTCTGGGGCCAACGTCCTGACTTTC	CASSQGGSGANVLTF
TRBV7-3	few	TRBJ1-2	NA	TGTGCCAGCAGCCCTGGGACCGCGGGCTATGGCTACACCTTC	CASSPGTAGYGYTF
TRBV19	few	TRBJ1-5	NA	TGTGCCAGTAGTATAGGAGGACGGAGCAATCAGCCCCAGCATTTT	CASSIGGRSNQPQHF
TRBV9	once	TRBJ2-1	NA	TGTGCCAGCAGCGAGGGGGGTTGGTCCTACAATGAGCAGTTCTTC	CASSEGGWSYNEQFF
TRBV9	NA	TRBJ2-5	TRBD1	TGTGCCAGCAGCGTCGCCGGGACAGGGGCCGGGGAGACCCAGTACTTC	CASSVAGTGAGETQYF